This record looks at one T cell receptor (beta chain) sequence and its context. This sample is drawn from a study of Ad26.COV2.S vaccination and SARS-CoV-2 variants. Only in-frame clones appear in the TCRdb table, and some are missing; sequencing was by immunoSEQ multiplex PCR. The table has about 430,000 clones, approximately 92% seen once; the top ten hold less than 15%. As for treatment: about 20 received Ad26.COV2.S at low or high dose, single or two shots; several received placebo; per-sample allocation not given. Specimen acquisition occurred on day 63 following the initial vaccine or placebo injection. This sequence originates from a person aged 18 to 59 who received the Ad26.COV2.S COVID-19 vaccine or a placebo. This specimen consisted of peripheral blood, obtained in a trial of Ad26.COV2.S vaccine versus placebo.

CDR3 coding DNA: TGTGCCAGCAGCTTAGGGTGGACTAGCGGGAGTTATGAGCAGTTCTTC. It specifies CASSLGWTSGSYEQFF. The gene calls are TRBV7-2 and TRBJ2-1; 13 bases are a match to TRBD2. The trim removed 1 base at V and 8 bases at J, leaving 5 bases unmatched. Germline CDR1 reads SGHTA; CDR2 reads FQGNSA. This CDR3 has 16 residues.